This T cell receptor (beta chain) was profiled in a study of T cell responses to AZD1222 COVID-19 vaccine. Sequencing was performed with immunoSEQ multiplex PCR; in TCRdb, only in-frame clones are kept and a portion is missing. In the table there are over 95,000 clones, approximately 91% of which are singletons. Analyses pooled second doses at about 4 or about 12 weeks. The receptor was derived from an adult who received the AZD1222 COVID-19 vaccine. This material consisted of peripheral blood, taken 28 days after the second AZD1222 dose.

The CDR3 is CASSPNRIDRAYSNQPQHF. In DNA form, the CDR3 reads TGTGCCAGCAGTCCTAACAGGATCGACAGGGCCTATAGCAATCAGCCCCAGCATTTT. The rearrangement uses TRBV28 and TRBJ1-5, with TRBD1 matching 7 bases. Trimming took 5 bases from V and 0 from J; bases not matched to a gene: 16. Germline lookup yields CDR1 MDHEN and CDR2 SYDVKM. There are 19 residues in the CDR3.